Shown below are 14 T cell receptor beta chains from a single sample sequenced in a study of shared clonotypes between healthy human individuals. TCRdb's copy holds only in-frame clones and misses some; the assay was immunoSEQ multiplex PCR. The sample lists approximately 1.5 million clones; 98% were seen once. The sample consisted of naive CD4+ T cells sorted from blood. As for subset: CD45RA+ positively selected. The source is a man younger than 40 in good health.

The chain joins TRBV6-5 to TRBJ2-4; D is uncertain. The CDR3 consists of 14 residues. Per the germline V gene, CDR1 is MNHEY and CDR2 is SVGAGI. V was clipped by 1 base and J by 6 bases, with 10 bases between them. The CDR3 loop is CASSYFRNSNIQYF. The CDR3 DNA sequence: TGTGCCAGCAGTTACTTTCGGAACTCAAACATTCAGTACTTC.

The chain links TRBV5-1 to TRBJ2-6, with 7 positions matching TRBD1. V trimming: 2 bases; J trimming: 0 bases; junction bases outside the gene matches: 5. CDR1 is SGHRS and CDR2 is YFSETQ in the germline V gene. CDR3 size: 17 residues. Written as DNA, the CDR3 is TGCGCCAGCAGCTTAGACCGGGACAGCTCTGGGGCCAACGTCCTGACTTTC. Translating it yields CASSLDRDSSGANVLTF.

The chain joins TRBV29-1 to TRBJ2-7, with D possibly TRBD1 on 7 matching bases. The CDR3 totals 13 residues. Germline V gives CDR1 SQVTM, CDR2 ANQGSEA. V lost 5 bases, J lost 4 bases, and 15 bases lay in between. CDR3 bases: TGCAGCGTTTGGGACAGCGGGTCGTACGAGCAGTACTTC. Translated: CSVWDSGSYEQYF.

The chain carries TRBV14 and TRBJ2-5; 7 bases are a match to TRBD2. Germline loops: CDR1 SGHDN, CDR2 FVKESK. This CDR3 contains 16 residues. Trimming removed 4 bases from V and 5 bases from J; junction bases left unmatched: 13. CDR3 sequence reads: CASSPPRLAGVETQYF. CDR3 sequence (DNA): TGTGCCAGCAGCCCCCCCCGACTAGCCGGGGTGGAGACCCAGTACTTC.

V and J are TRBV5-1 and TRBJ2-5, with D possibly matching TRBD1 (6 bases). The V end lost 0 bases, the J end lost 2 bases, and 11 bases lay between the germline ends. Germline V gene sequence: CDR1 SGHRS, CDR2 YFSETQ. The CDR3 is 15 amino acids. This CDR3 is CASSLVGARQETQYF. The DNA for the CDR3 is TGCGCCAGCAGCTTGGTGGGGGCTAGGCAAGAGACCCAGTACTTC.

This CDR3 reads CASSPWTGETQYF. As DNA, the CDR3 is TGTGCCAGCAGTCCTTGGACCGGAGAGACCCAGTACTTC. The rearrangement uses TRBV14 and TRBJ2-5; D gene uncertain. Germline V gives CDR1 SGHDN, CDR2 FVKESK. The CDR3 is 13 residues long. V was clipped by 6 bases and J by 4 bases, with 12 bases between them.

Here the CDR3 DNA reads TGTGCCAGCGTCCCGGGGAACACTGAAGCTTTCTTT. This encodes CASVPGNTEAFF. The chain uses TRBV18 and TRBJ1-1; D gene uncertain. The length of the CDR3 is 12 residues. The V gene lost 8 bases and the J gene lost 1 base, with 8 bases spanning the gap. Germline V gene lookup returns CDR1 KGHSH and CDR2 LQKENI.

The J gene is TRBJ2-1, the V gene TRBV10-3, with TRBD1 matching over 7 bases. The CDR3 has 14 amino acids. Germline CDR1 and CDR2: ENHRY and SYGVKD. The V gene end was trimmed by 9 bases and the J gene end by 4 bases; junction bases not matched to a gene: 9. The CDR3 region is CAINADRIYNEQFF. The CDR3 nucleotides are TGTGCCATAAATGCGGACAGGATTTACAATGAGCAGTTCTTC.

The CDR3 reads CASSAGQSSYEQYF. The CDR3 DNA follows: TGTGCCAGCAGTGCGGGGCAGAGCTCCTACGAGCAGTACTTC. The V call is TRBV6-1, the J call TRBJ2-7; either TRBD1 or TRBD2 may fit D (5 bases each). V was clipped by 4 bases and J by 0 bases, with 10 bases between them. The germline gives CDR1 MNHNS, CDR2 SASEGT. The CDR3 consists of 14 residues.

As to this clone: Other DNA sequences in this specimen translate into the identical CDR3. V gene TRBV7-9 combines with J gene TRBJ1-2; no clear D gene. The CDR3 covers 12 residues. With 5 bases removed from V and 2 bases from J, the gap between germline ends came to 6 bases. In germline, CDR1 is SEHNR, CDR2 FQNEAQ (reference sequence). In DNA, the CDR3 is TGTGCCAGCAGCCCTGAAAACTATGGCTACACCTTC. As protein: CASSPENYGYTF. The variable domain in full, completed from reference TRBV7-9 and TRBJ1-2, reads DTGVSQNPRHKITKRGQNVTFRCDPISEHNRLYWYRQTLGQGPEFLTYFQNEAQLEKSRLLSDRFSAERPKGSFSTLEIQRTEQGDSAMYLCASSPENYGYTFGSGTRLTVV.

The chain carries TRBV28 and TRBJ2-7; D remains unclear. CDR3 length: 12 amino acids. CDR1 MDHEN and CDR2 SYDVKM come from the germline V gene. The V end was cut by 1 base, the J end by 3 bases, with 4 bases between. The CDR3 reads CASSLFLYEQYF. In nucleotides, the CDR3 is TGTGCCAGCAGTTTATTCCTCTACGAGCAGTACTTC.

The chain carries TRBV18 and TRBJ1-2; D call uncertain. The CDR3 totals 15 residues. From germline, CDR1 is KGHSH and CDR2 LQKENI. V was pared by 3 bases and J by 2 bases, with 13 bases between. The CDR3 is CASSPADKINYGYTF. In DNA form, the CDR3 reads TGTGCCAGCTCACCGGCAGACAAGATCAACTATGGCTACACCTTC.

The chain links TRBV5-1 to TRBJ1-4; D is unresolved. Germline assignment: CDR1 SGHRS and CDR2 YFSETQ. V was cut by 1 base and J by 7 bases, with 11 bases left in between. The CDR3 has 14 residues. The CDR3 is CASSLPFGGEKLFF. CDR3 DNA sequence: TGCGCCAGCAGCTTGCCTTTTGGAGGTGAAAAACTGTTTTTT.

The gene calls are TRBV19 and TRBJ2-7; D is uncertain. CDR1 and CDR2 (germline): LNHDA, SQIVND (reference sequence). The germline V and J ends were trimmed by 2 bases and 2 bases, with 10 bases remaining between them. This CDR3 is built from 14 residues. In DNA, the CDR3 is TGTGCCAGTAGTATATCTCCCACAACCTACGAGCAGTACTTC. This encodes CASSISPTTYEQYF.